This TCR beta chain appears in the sequencing data of a study of blood T cell repertoires in COVID-19. The ends lost 1 base at V and 4 bases at J; junction bases unmatched: 1. The germline V gene encodes CDR1 SGHVS and CDR2 FQNEAQ. The CDR3 spans 14 residues. TCRdb's copy holds only in-frame clones and misses some; the assay was immunoSEQ multiplex PCR. The top ten clones hold roughly 3.2% of a sample with approximately 60,000 clones, 80% to 90% of them seen once. The chain links TRBV7-8 to TRBJ2-7, with TRBD2 matching over 10 bases. Source material: peripheral blood. This clonotype was obtained from a man aged 50-60 years with active COVID-19. The CDR3 DNA sequence: TGTGCCAGCAGCTTAGAAGCGGGGGGGTACGAGCAGTACTTC. Residues: CASSLEAGGYEQYF.